The sequence of this T cell receptor beta chain was determined in a study of cytomegalovirus exposure and HLA in healthy donors. Looking at the study overall: HLA-typed donors were the source of approximately 80 million unique TCRs held in an early data release. Overall study results and limits: In a later analysis, V- and J-gene trimming of beta chains associated with a DCLRE1C missense variant, replicated independently. Later work associated roughly 17,000 TCR beta sequences with HLA alleles at 0.05 false discovery rate.

The PCR ran on 60 Vbeta and 13 Jbeta primers. Only in-frame clones appear in the TCRdb table, and some are missing; sequencing was by immunoSEQ multiplex PCR. The data show tens of thousands of clones, with 90% seen just once and 2.3% held by the top ten. A note on this clone: The antigen is undetermined.

Despite likely unrecorded immune exposures, the donors were nominally healthy at the time of sampling. Germline V gene data show CDR1 as SGHVS and CDR2 as FNYEAQ. The CDR3 runs to 15 residues. V lost 7 bases to trimming and J lost 4 bases, with 19 bases between them. The sample consisted of PBMCs. The chain joins TRBV7-6 to TRBJ2-5, with a possible D match to TRBD2 (5 bases). This receptor was obtained from a man aged 18-30 years in good health and CMV-seronegative. CDR3 residues: CASTPKRGLPETQYF. The CDR3 DNA reads as TGTGCCAGCACCCCAAAACGGGGTTTGCCAGAGACCCAGTACTTC.